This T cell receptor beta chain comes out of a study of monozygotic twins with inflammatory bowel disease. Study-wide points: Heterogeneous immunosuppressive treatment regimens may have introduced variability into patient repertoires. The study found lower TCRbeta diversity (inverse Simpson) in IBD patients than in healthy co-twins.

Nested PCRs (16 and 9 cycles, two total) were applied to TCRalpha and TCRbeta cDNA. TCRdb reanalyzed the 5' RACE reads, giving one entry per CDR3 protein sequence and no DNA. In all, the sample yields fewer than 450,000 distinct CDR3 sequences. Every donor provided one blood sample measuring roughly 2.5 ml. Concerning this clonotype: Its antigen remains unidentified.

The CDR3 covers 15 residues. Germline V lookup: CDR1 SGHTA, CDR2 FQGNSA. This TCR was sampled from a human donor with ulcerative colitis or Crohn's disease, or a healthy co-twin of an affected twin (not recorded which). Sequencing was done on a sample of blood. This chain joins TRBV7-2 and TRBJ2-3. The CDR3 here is CASSLDMPSTDTQYF.